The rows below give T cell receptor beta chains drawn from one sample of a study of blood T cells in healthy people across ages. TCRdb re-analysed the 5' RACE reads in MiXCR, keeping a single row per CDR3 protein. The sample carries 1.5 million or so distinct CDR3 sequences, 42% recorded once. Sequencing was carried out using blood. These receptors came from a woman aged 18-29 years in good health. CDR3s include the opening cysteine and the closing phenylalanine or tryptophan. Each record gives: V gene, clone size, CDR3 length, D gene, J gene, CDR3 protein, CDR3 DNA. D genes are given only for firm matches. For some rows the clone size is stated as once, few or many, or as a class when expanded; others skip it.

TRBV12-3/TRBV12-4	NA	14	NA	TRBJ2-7	CASSFVGVPYEQYF	TGTGCCAGCAGTTTTGTGGGAGTTCCCTACGAGCAGTACTTC
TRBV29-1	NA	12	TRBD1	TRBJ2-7	CSVAIQGYEQYF	TGCAGCGTCGCAATACAGGGGTACGAGCAGTACTTC
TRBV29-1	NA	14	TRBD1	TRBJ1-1	CSVEGQGMNTEAFF	TGCAGCGTTGAAGGACAGGGTATGAACACTGAAGCTTTCTTT
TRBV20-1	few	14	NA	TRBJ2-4	CSAREDPAVNIQYF	TGCAGTGCTAGAGAGGACCCGGCGGTGAACATTCAGTACTTC
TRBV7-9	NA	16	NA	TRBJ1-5	CASSLGPTDSNQPQHF	TGTGCCAGCAGCTTGGGACCGACGGATAGCAATCAGCCCCAGCATTTT
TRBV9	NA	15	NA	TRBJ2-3	CASSPLRFETDTQYF	TGTGCCAGCAGCCCGCTCCGGTTCGAGACAGATACGCAGTATTTT
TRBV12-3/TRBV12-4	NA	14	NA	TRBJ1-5	CASSFLGANQPQHF	TGTGCCAGCAGTTTCCTGGGGGCGAATCAGCCCCAGCATTTT
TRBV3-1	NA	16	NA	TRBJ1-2	CASSQRGDQGWYGYTF	TGTGCCAGCAGCCAGAGAGGGGACCAAGGGTGGTATGGCTACACCTTC
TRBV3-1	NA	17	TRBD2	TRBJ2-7	CASSQVLAVGRSYEQYF	TGTGCCAGCAGCCAAGTCCTAGCGGTCGGGCGGTCCTACGAGCAGTACTTC
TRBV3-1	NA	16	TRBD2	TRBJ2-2	CASSQGRLAGTGELFF	TGTGCCAGCAGCCAAGGGAGACTAGCAGGCACCGGGGAGCTGTTTTTT
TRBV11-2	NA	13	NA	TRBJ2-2	CASSFGDVGELFF	TGTGCCAGCAGCTTCGGAGACGTTGGGGAGCTGTTTTTT
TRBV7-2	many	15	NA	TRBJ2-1	CASSLTGAPYNEQFF	TGTGCCAGCAGCTTAACGGGGGCCCCGTACAATGAGCAGTTCTTC
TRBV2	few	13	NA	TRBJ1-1	CASRTSTGTEAFF	TGTGCCAGCAGGACCTCGACAGGCACTGAAGCTTTCTTT
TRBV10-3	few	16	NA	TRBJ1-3	CAISESGAASGNTIYF	TGTGCCATCAGTGAGTCAGGGGCAGCCTCTGGAAACACCATATATTTT
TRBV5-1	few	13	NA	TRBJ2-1	CASSLGLVHEQFF	TGCGCCAGCAGCTTGGGACTAGTCCATGAGCAGTTCTTC
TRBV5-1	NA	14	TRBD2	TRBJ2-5	CASSPRTSSETQYF	TGCGCCAGCAGCCCGAGGACTAGCTCAGAGACCCAGTACTTC
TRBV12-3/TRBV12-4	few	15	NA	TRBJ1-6	CASRGVGGGKSPLHF	TGTGCCAGCAGAGGGGTGGGGGGAGGGAAATCACCCCTCCACTTT
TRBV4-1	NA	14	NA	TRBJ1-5	CASSQAPLNQPQHF	TGCGCCAGCAGCCAAGCCCCGCTCAATCAGCCCCAGCATTTT
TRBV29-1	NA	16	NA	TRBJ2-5	CSVRPQGNRTNNEQYF	TGCAGCGTCCGCCCCCAGGGGAATCGTACCAACAATGAGCAGTACTTC
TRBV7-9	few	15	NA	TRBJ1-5	CASSDTGSSNQPQHF	TGTGCCAGCAGCGATACAGGGTCTAGCAATCAGCCCCAGCATTTT
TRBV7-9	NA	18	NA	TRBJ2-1	CASSLFGSRRHSYNEQFF	TGTGCCAGCAGCTTATTCGGGTCCAGACGGCACTCCTACAATGAGCAGTTCTTC
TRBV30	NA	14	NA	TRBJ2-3	CAWNSGAHTDTQYF	TGTGCCTGGAATAGCGGAGCACACACAGATACGCAGTATTTT
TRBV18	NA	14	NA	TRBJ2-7	CASSPPTDRYEQYF	TGTGCCAGCTCACCACCGACAGATCGCTACGAGCAGTACTTC
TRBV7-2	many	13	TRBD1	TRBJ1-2	CASRGDSNYGYTF	TGTGCCAGCAGAGGGGACAGTAACTATGGCTACACCTTC
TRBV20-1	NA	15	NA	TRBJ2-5	CSARDFGLATETQYF	TGCAGTGCTAGAGATTTCGGGCTAGCGACCGAGACCCAGTACTTC
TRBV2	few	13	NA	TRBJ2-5	CASSAERVETQYF	TGTGCCAGCAGTGCGGAGAGGGTAGAGACCCAGTACTTC
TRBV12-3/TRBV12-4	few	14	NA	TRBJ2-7	CASSTPRERYEQYF	TGTGCCAGCAGTACCCCGCGTGAGCGCTACGAGCAGTACTTC
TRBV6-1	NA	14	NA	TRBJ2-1	CASSPPLPGWEQFF	TGTGCCAGCAGTCCACCGTTGCCCGGGTGGGAGCAGTTCTTC
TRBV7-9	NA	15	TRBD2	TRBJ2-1	CTSSTTSGGAHEQFF	TGTACCAGCAGCACCACTAGCGGGGGGGCCCATGAGCAGTTCTTC
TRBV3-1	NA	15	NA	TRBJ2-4	CASSQGPGPSVEQYF	TGTGCCAGCAGCCAAGGTCCAGGACCGTCGGTGGAGCAGTACTTC